What follows are 20 T cell receptor beta chains derived from one specimen sequenced in a study of beta chain features in type 1 diabetes. Study observations and caveats: All four CD4+ subsets from Type 1 diabetes patients carried moderately but significantly shorter TCRB CDR3s.

The investigators reverse transcribed all of the isolated RNA, so they sequenced expressed TCRB transcripts. The table came from immunoSEQ multiplex PCR; TCRdb's copy has only in-frame clones and leaves some out. The sample lists a few hundred thousand clones; roughly an eighth were seen once. Antigen specificity for these receptors is unknown. Input material: naive CD4+ T cells from blood. The receptors stem from a man aged 30 to 39 with type 1 diabetes.

V and J are TRBV7-2 and TRBJ2-7; 8 positions match TRBD2. The CDR3 runs to 15 residues. Germline CDR1 is SGHTA and CDR2 is FQGNSA. Unmatched junction bases numbered 12, after V lost 2 bases and J lost 9 bases. CDR3 protein: CASSLPGLVSQRQYF. CDR3 DNA sequence: TGTGCCAGCAGCTTACCGGGACTAGTTTCCCAGCGGCAGTACTTC.

The table lists this clone with a few counts. This chain connects TRBV7-2 to TRBJ2-3, with 9 nucleotides matching TRBD2. CDR3 length equals 19 residues. Germline-derived CDR1 and CDR2 are SGHTA and FQGNSA. After removal of 1 base from V and 1 base from J, the junction contained 12 bases not matched to a gene. The CDR3 region is CASSLVGPRLAGRTDTQYF. The CDR3 coding sequence is TGTGCCAGCAGCTTAGTCGGCCCCCGGCTAGCGGGGCGCACAGATACGCAGTATTTT. The variable domain in full, completed from reference TRBV7-2 and TRBJ2-3, reads GAGVSQSPSNKVTEKGKDVELRCDPISGHTALYWYRQSLGQGLEFLIYFQGNSAPDKSGLPSDRFSAERTGGSVSTLTIQRTQQEDSAVYLCASSLVGPRLAGRTDTQYFGPGTRLTVL.

This clone has just a few counts. The chain couples TRBV6-1 to TRBJ1-2; TRBD1 might be the D (6 bases). The CDR3 is made up of 12 amino acids. V gave up 6 bases and J gave up 4 bases, with 9 bases separating them. Germline CDR1 and CDR2: MNHNS and SASEGT. For the CDR3, the DNA is TGTGCCAGCAGGCTGACAGGCTATGGCTACACCTTC. This sequence encodes CASRLTGYGYTF.

The rearrangement uses TRBV28 and TRBJ2-3; TRBD2 agrees at 14 bases. V dropped 6 bases and J dropped 4; count of bases not matched to a gene: 3. CDR1 is MDHEN and CDR2 is SYDVKM in the germline V gene. The CDR3 has 15 residues. In nucleotides, the CDR3 is TGTGCCAGCAGCCGGACTAGCGGGAGGTCAGATACGCAGTATTTT. This codes for CASSRTSGRSDTQYF.

The chain combines TRBV27 with TRBJ2-3, with TRBD1 as a possible D gene (6 bases). The CDR3 consists of 13 residues. CDR1 MNHEY and CDR2 SMNVEV come from the germline V gene (reference sequence). The V and J ends lost 5 bases and 4 bases respectively, with 10 bases between them. CDR3 coding DNA: TGTGCCAGCAGTGCAACAGGGTCAGATACGCAGTATTTT. Translated: CASSATGSDTQYF.

The genes are TRBV11-3 and TRBJ2-7, with TRBD2 matching 11 bases. This CDR3 region has 15 residues. The V gene's germline CDR1 is SGHNT and CDR2 YENEEA. The V gene end was trimmed by 5 bases and the J gene end by 6 bases; junction bases not matched to a gene: 9. Here the CDR3 DNA reads TGTGCCAGCAGCGCTCTAGCGGGAGGAGAGGGCGAGCAGTACTTC. Protein product: CASSALAGGEGEQYF.

The J gene is TRBJ1-2, the V gene TRBV30; 7 nucleotides match TRBD1. J lost 4 bases, V lost 3 bases, and 5 bases had no gene match. CDR1 and CDR2 from the germline V gene are GTSNPN and SVGIG (reference sequence). This CDR3 contains 13 residues. The CDR3 loop reads CAWSLDRVYGYTF. CDR3 nucleotides: TGTGCCTGGAGCTTAGACAGGGTCTATGGCTACACCTTC.

This clone has just a few counts. This chain joins TRBV2 and TRBJ2-1; 7 nucleotides agree with TRBD1. Germline CDR1 and CDR2: SNHLY and FYNNEI. This CDR3 is 15 amino acids long. V shed 6 bases and J 9 bases; nucleotides not matched to a gene: 14. CDR3 bases: TGTGCCAGCAGCCGACAGGGCGCCGGGATGGTTGAGCAGTTCTTC. Its protein is CASSRQGAGMVEQFF. Looking up the rest from reference TRBV2 and TRBJ2-1 gives the full variable domain: EPEVTQTPSHQVTQMGQEVILRCVPISNHLYFYWYRQILGQKVEFLVSFYNNEISEKSEIFDDQFSVERPDGSNFTLKIRSTKLEDSAMYFCASSRQGAGMVEQFFGPGTRLTVL.

This clone has only a few counts. V usage is TRBV19 and J usage is TRBJ2-7; 7 bases map to TRBD2. CDR1 LNHDA and CDR2 SQIVND come from the germline V gene (reference sequence). The CDR3 contains 15 residues. J gave up 0 bases and V 1 base, and 3 bases lay outside the gene matches. Here the CDR3 DNA reads TGTGCCAGTAGTATAGCGGGAGGATCCTCCTACGAGCAGTACTTC. It yields the protein CASSIAGGSSYEQYF.

The genes are TRBV7-2 and TRBJ2-7; 10 bases align to TRBD2. With 5 bases clipped from V and 3 bases from J, the junction kept 7 bases outside the gene matches. This CDR3 has 15 residues. In germline, CDR1 is SGHTA, CDR2 FQGNSA. The CDR3 is CASSPGLADIYEQYF. DNA for the CDR3: TGTGCCAGCAGCCCCGGACTAGCGGATATCTACGAGCAGTACTTC.

The J gene is TRBJ2-1, the V gene TRBV6-5; 10 nucleotides match TRBD2. The CDR3 extends over 14 amino acids. The ends lost 6 bases at V and 5 bases at J; junction bases unmatched: 4. The germline gives CDR1 MNHEY, CDR2 SVGAGI. CDR3 loop: CASSRAGGNNEQFF. The CDR3 DNA reads TGTGCCAGCAGCCGAGCGGGAGGGAACAATGAGCAGTTCTTC.

This clone was detected a few times. The V gene is TRBV19, the J gene TRBJ2-3; D gene ambiguous. CDR3 size: 14 residues. CDR1 and CDR2 from the germline V gene are LNHDA and SQIVND (reference sequence). Trimming cost V 4 bases and J 0 bases, with 8 bases left between them. The CDR3 DNA reads as TGTGCCAGTAGTAAGCTCCTAAGCACAGATACGCAGTATTTT. Translated: CASSKLLSTDTQYF. The full variable domain, rest sourced from reference TRBV19 and TRBJ2-3, is DGGITQSPKYLFRKEGQNVTLSCEQNLNHDAMYWYRQDPGQGLRLIYYSQIVNDFQKGDIAEGYSVSREKKESFPLTVTSAQKNPTAFYLCASSKLLSTDTQYFGPGTRLTVL.

This chain links TRBV5-4 with TRBJ2-3; TRBD2 might be the D (6 bases). V gave up 10 bases and J gave up 1 base, with 16 bases separating them. The CDR3 contains 14 residues. CDR1 and CDR2 from the germline V gene are SGHNT and YYREEE (reference sequence). CDR3 region: CAGGGRFGTDTQYF. CDR3 nucleotide sequence: TGTGCCGGCGGTGGGAGGTTCGGCACAGATACGCAGTATTTT. The full variable domain, in which reference TRBV5-4 and TRBJ2-3 provide the parts outside the CDR3, is ETGVTQSPTHLIKTRGQQVTLRCSSQSGHNTVSWYQQALGQGPQFIFQYYREEENGRGNFPPRFSGLQFPNYSSELNVNALELDDSALYLCAGGGRFGTDTQYFGPGTRLTVL.

This clone occurred a few times. The chain couples TRBV6-1 to TRBJ1-1, with a tentative D call TRBD1 (5 bases). The length of the CDR3 is 13 residues. CDR1 is MNHNS and CDR2 is SASEGT in the germline V gene. V was trimmed by 8 bases and J by 3 bases, leaving 13 bases between them. CDR3 protein: CASVRGLDTEAFF. CDR3 DNA: TGTGCCAGCGTTCGGGGGTTGGACACTGAAGCTTTCTTT.

The chain recombines TRBV6-6 with TRBJ1-1; D remains ambiguous. The CDR3 consists of 15 residues. The V and J ends lost 4 bases and 1 base respectively, with 13 bases between them. Germline assignment: CDR1 MNHNY and CDR2 SVGAGI (reference sequence). For the CDR3, the DNA is TGTGCCAGCAGTTCTCAAACGGTCCGGAACACTGAAGCTTTCTTT. It is translated as CASSSQTVRNTEAFF.

The V gene is TRBV5-1, the J gene TRBJ2-7; TRBD1 might be the D (6 bases). Germline V gene lookup returns CDR1 SGHRS and CDR2 YFSETQ. The CDR3 runs to 14 residues. Trimming took off 1 base at V and 5 bases at J, with 13 bases between the two ends. The chain's CDR3 is CASSLMQGSDEQYF. In DNA form, the CDR3 reads TGCGCCAGCAGCTTGATGCAGGGGAGCGACGAGCAGTACTTC.

This clone showed up just a few times. The V call is TRBV5-6, the J call TRBJ1-2; TRBD1 might be the D (5 bases). This CDR3 is 16 amino acids long. Between the trimmed V and J ends, which lost 9 bases and 4 bases, there was a span of 25 bases. Germline V CDR1 and CDR2: SGHDT, YYEEEE. DNA for the CDR3: TGTGCCACCCGAGGGCTGAACCGGGGGATTCCCTATGGCTACACCTTC. Encoded protein: CATRGLNRGIPYGYTF.

The chain combines TRBV29-1 with TRBJ2-3; TRBD1 aligns across 8 bases. Trimming at V came to 5 bases and at J to 0 bases, leaving 4 bases not matched to a gene. CDR3 size: 14 residues. The germline gives CDR1 SQVTM, CDR2 ANQGSEA. CDR3 nucleotides: TGCAGCGTTTTGACAGGGGTTAGCACAGATACGCAGTATTTT. This gives the protein CSVLTGVSTDTQYF.

A few counts support this clone. The rearrangement uses TRBV7-9 and TRBJ1-3; D is uncertain. V was cut by 5 bases and J by 7 bases, with 6 bases left in between. The CDR3 extends over 11 amino acids. CDR1 is SEHNR, CDR2 FQNEAQ, per germline (reference sequence). The CDR3 region is CASSLYNTIYF. CDR3 nucleotides: TGTGCCAGCAGCCTATATAACACCATATATTTT.

The rearrangement uses TRBV30 and TRBJ2-1; D perhaps matches TRBD2 (5 bases). This CDR3 is built from 13 residues. Germline loops: CDR1 GTSNPN, CDR2 SVGIG (reference sequence). Between the trimmed V and J ends, which lost 1 base and 5 bases, there was a span of 9 bases. The CDR3 sequence: CAWSGGLDNEQFF. The CDR3 DNA reads TGTGCCTGGAGTGGAGGACTGGACAATGAGCAGTTCTTC.